The 22 T cell receptor beta chains reported below all come from one sample, sequenced in a study of beta chain features in type 1 diabetes (dated by TCRdb to the late 2010s). The study at large found these results: Type 1 diabetes patients showed a moderate but significant shortening of TCRB CDR3 length in all four CD4+ subsets.

Library method: the immunoSEQ multiplex PCR assay. The entire isolated RNA was reverse transcribed using the High Capacity cDNA Reverse Transcription Kit, and thus expressed TCRB transcripts were sequenced. In TCRdb, the immuneACCESS table is reduced to in-frame sequences with V and J assigned. These tables do not hold every clone; where another copy was compared, an unresolved V gene accounts for under half, and the others remain unexplained. This sample comprises more than 300,000 clones, roughly 12% of them detected only once. Over 0.008% of the sample is in the top ten clones. These receptors have no identified antigens. The sample comprised naive CD4+ T cells from blood. The cell subset or site label here, explained by the study, means: true naive CD4+ T cells. These receptors all come from a woman between 18 and 29 years old with type 1 diabetes.

V is TRBV28 and J is TRBJ2-2; 8 positions agree with TRBD1. V lost 4 bases to trimming and J lost 5 bases; unmatched junction nucleotides: 6. In germline, CDR1 is MDHEN, CDR2 SYDVKM. This CDR3 has 15 residues. CDR3: CASSSQGAGTGELFF. In nucleotides, the CDR3 is TGTGCCAGCAGTTCTCAGGGGGCTGGAACCGGGGAGCTGTTTTTT.

This sequence joins TRBV4-3 and TRBJ2-5; 10 nucleotides line up with TRBD2. Trimming at V came to 0 bases and at J to 5 bases, leaving 6 bases not matched to a gene. CDR1 and CDR2 from the germline V gene are LGHNA and YSLEER. This CDR3 has 16 residues. Here the CDR3 DNA reads TGCGCCAGCAGCCAAGAACTAGCGGGAAGGGGGGAGACCCAGTACTTC. Encoded protein: CASSQELAGRGETQYF.

The table lists this clone with a few counts. The chain recombines TRBV27 with TRBJ1-5; D possibly corresponds to TRBD1 (5 bases). The germline gives CDR1 MNHEY, CDR2 SMNVEV (reference sequence). This CDR3 has 14 amino acids. Trimming stripped 6 bases from V and 0 bases from J, with 9 bases between. The CDR3 sequence: CASRVTASNQPQHF. The CDR3 nucleotides read TGTGCCAGCAGGGTGACAGCTAGCAATCAGCCCCAGCATTTT.

Only a few counts were recorded for this clone. The J gene is TRBJ2-1, the V gene TRBV5-4; 7 bases match TRBD2. The germline V gene encodes CDR1 SGHNT and CDR2 YYREEE (reference sequence). This CDR3 region has 12 residues. V trimming: 2 bases; J trimming: 15 bases; junction bases outside the gene matches: 8. The CDR3 nucleotides read TGTGCCAGCAGCTTTCCGGGAGGCCATCCGTTCTTC. Its protein is CASSFPGGHPFF. The whole variable domain, remainder taken from reference TRBV5-4 and TRBJ2-1, is ETGVTQSPTHLIKTRGQQVTLRCSSQSGHNTVSWYQQALGQGPQFIFQYYREEENGRGNFPPRFSGLQFPNYSSELNVNALELDDSALYLCASSFPGGHPFFGPGTRLTVL.

This clone was counted a few times. This chain uses TRBV2 with TRBJ2-5, with 11 bases fitting TRBD2. The CDR3 covers 15 residues. Germline lookup yields CDR1 SNHLY and CDR2 FYNNEI. Trimming at V came to 7 bases and at J to 5 bases, leaving 9 bases not matched to a gene. The CDR3 loop is CASIQTSGVVETQYF. Written as DNA, the CDR3 is TGTGCCAGCATCCAGACTAGCGGGGTAGTCGAGACCCAGTACTTC. The whole variable domain, remainder taken from reference TRBV2 and TRBJ2-5, is EPEVTQTPSHQVTQMGQEVILRCVPISNHLYFYWYRQILGQKVEFLVSFYNNEISEKSEIFDDQFSVERPDGSNFTLKIRSTKLEDSAMYFCASIQTSGVVETQYFGPGTRLLVL.

The table lists this clone with a few counts. The gene calls are TRBV18 and TRBJ2-1; 7 nucleotides agree with TRBD2. CDR3 size: 15 residues. The V and J ends lost 3 bases and 5 bases, in that order; junction bases with no gene match: 7. The germline V gene has CDR1 KGHSH and CDR2 LQKENI. The CDR3 reads CASSPPGGGNNEQFF. CDR3 in DNA: TGTGCCAGCTCACCCCCTGGCGGGGGAAACAATGAGCAGTTCTTC.

This clone was seen a few times. The CDR3 loop is CSATGTTNEKLFF. CDR3 sequence (DNA): TGCAGCGCCACAGGGACAACTAATGAAAAACTGTTTTTT. V and J are TRBV29-1 and TRBJ1-4; D might be TRBD1 (6 bases). V lost 7 bases, J lost 0 bases, and 9 bases lay in between. This CDR3 comprises 13 residues. The germline V gene has CDR1 SQVTM and CDR2 ANQGSEA.

CDR3 in amino acids: CASSQRLLANEQFF. CDR3 nucleotide sequence: TGTGCCAGCAGTCAAAGGTTACTAGCTAATGAGCAGTTCTTC. This sequence joins TRBV6-6 and TRBJ2-1; maybe TRBD2 (6 bases). The germline V gene encodes CDR1 MNHNY and CDR2 SVGAGI (reference sequence). This CDR3 has 14 amino acids. V was cut by 5 bases and J by 7 bases, with 15 bases left in between.

The chain is built from TRBV7-3 and TRBJ2-3; TRBD2 matches 9 bases. This CDR3 contains 15 residues. Germline V CDR1 and CDR2: SGHTA, FQGTGA. The junction had 1 base not matched to a gene; V was cut back by 2 bases and J by 1 base. CDR3 coding DNA: TGTGCCAGCAGCTTACGCGGGAGGGGCACAGATACGCAGTATTTT. It yields the protein CASSLRGRGTDTQYF.

There are a few counts of this clone. Within the sample, other DNA sequences also encode this same CDR3. The chain is built from TRBV7-2 and TRBJ2-7, with 11 positions matching TRBD2. Germline V gene data show CDR1 as SGHTA and CDR2 as FQGNSA. The CDR3 is 15 residues long. V lost 5 bases to trimming and J lost 1 base; unmatched junction nucleotides: 4. The CDR3 sequence: CASSLRTSGSYEQYF. The CDR3 DNA sequence: TGTGCCAGCAGCCTCCGGACTAGCGGGTCCTACGAGCAGTACTTC.

Only a few counts were recorded for this clone. The rearrangement joins TRBV29-1 to TRBJ2-7; D perhaps matches TRBD1 (6 bases). Trimming removed 5 bases from V and 4 bases from J, with 15 bases in between. Germline V lookup: CDR1 SQVTM, CDR2 ANQGSEA. The CDR3 length is 13 residues. The CDR3 spells CSVYKQGHYEQYF. The CDR3 DNA follows: TGCAGCGTTTACAAACAGGGCCATTACGAGCAGTACTTC.

In regard to this clone: This same CDR3 is encoded by further DNA sequences in the sample. The rearrangement uses TRBV18 and TRBJ2-3; 8 bases agree with TRBD1. The J segment lost 2 bases and the V segment lost 3 bases, leaving 4 bases of the junction unmatched. Germline values: CDR1 KGHSH, CDR2 LQKENI. The CDR3 spans 15 residues. The CDR3 DNA reads as TGTGCCAGCTCACCCCAGGGGGCGAACACAGATACGCAGTATTTT. This gives the protein CASSPQGANTDTQYF.

This clone turned up a few times. The chain joins TRBV29-1 to TRBJ2-7; tentatively, D is TRBD1 (6 bases). V gave up 6 bases and J gave up 6 bases, with 15 bases separating them. In germline, CDR1 is SQVTM, CDR2 ANQGSEA. There are 12 residues in the CDR3. The CDR3 here is CSVPGHLTEQYF. For the CDR3, the DNA is TGCAGCGTGCCGGGACACCTTACCGAGCAGTACTTC.

This rearrangement joins TRBV19 to TRBJ2-1; 12 nucleotides line up with TRBD2. Germline CDR1 LNHDA, CDR2 SQIVND (reference sequence). V shed 8 bases and J 7 bases; nucleotides not matched to a gene: 15. CDR3 length: 17 amino acids. The CDR3 DNA sequence: TGTGCCAGTTCCGGGACTAGCGGGCTCAGTCCTATGAATGAGCAGTTCTTC. This sequence encodes CASSGTSGLSPMNEQFF.

This clone came up a few times. The chain combines TRBV7-9 with TRBJ1-2; 7 nucleotides agree with TRBD1. Trimming took 2 bases from V and 3 from J; bases not matched to a gene: 3. The CDR3 is 14 residues long. Germline V lookup: CDR1 SEHNR, CDR2 FQNEAQ (reference sequence). The CDR3 nucleotides are TGTGCCAGCAGCTTAACAGGGGAAGACTATGGCTACACCTTC. Its translation: CASSLTGEDYGYTF.

The CDR3 DNA reads TGTGCCAGCAGCCGTACGGTATCGTTCGGGACTGAAGCTTTCTTT. Translated, it gives CASSRTVSFGTEAFF. The J gene is TRBJ1-1, the V gene TRBV7-6; no reliable D call. Germline V lookup: CDR1 SGHVS, CDR2 FNYEAQ. The CDR3 extends over 15 amino acids. Trimming left V 5 bases short and J 5 bases short, with 18 bases between.

The chain employs TRBV11-2 and TRBJ1-2; possible D gene TRBD1, 6 bases. Germline CDR1 SGHAT, CDR2 FQNNGV. The CDR3 sequence is 12 residues long. The germline V and J ends were trimmed by 5 bases and 6 bases, with 10 bases remaining between them. CDR3 bases: TGTGCCAGCAGCGTCAGACAGGATGGCTACACCTTC. Its protein product is CASSVRQDGYTF.

Notes on this clone: At the DNA level, this CDR3 is encoded by other sequences in the same sample as well. This chain joins TRBV18 and TRBJ1-2, with 7 nucleotides matching TRBD1. The germline V gene has CDR1 KGHSH and CDR2 LQKENI. With 4 bases clipped from V and 2 bases from J, the junction kept 1 base outside the gene matches. The CDR3 totals 13 residues. Here the CDR3 DNA reads TGTGCCAGCTCACTGGACAGGAACTATGGCTACACCTTC. This gives the protein CASSLDRNYGYTF. The complete variable domain, with remaining parts taken from reference TRBV18 and TRBJ1-2, reads NAGVMQNPRHLVRRRGQEARLRCSPMKGHSHVYWYRQLPEEGLKFMVYLQKENIIDESGMPKERFSAEFPKEGPSILRIQQVVRGDSAAYFCASSLDRNYGYTFGSGTRLTVV.

The chain combines TRBV18 with TRBJ1-5, with 8 positions matching TRBD1. V trimming: 4 bases; J trimming: 2 bases; junction bases outside the gene matches: 7. Germline V gives CDR1 KGHSH, CDR2 LQKENI. The CDR3 covers 16 residues. CDR3 coding DNA: TGTGCCAGCTCACAGCCAGGGGGCGCGGGCAATCAGCCCCAGCATTTT. This encodes CASSQPGGAGNQPQHF.

The CDR3 coding sequence is TGTGCCAGCTCACCGCGTGCCGGACAGTCCTCCGGAGGTAACTATGGCTACACCTTC. It yields the protein CASSPRAGQSSGGNYGYTF. The chain combines TRBV18 with TRBJ1-2, with D possibly matching TRBD1 (6 bases). The germline V gene encodes CDR1 KGHSH and CDR2 LQKENI. CDR3 length: 19 amino acids. V gave up 3 bases and J gave up 1 base, with 24 bases separating them. The full variable domain, completed using reference TRBV18 and TRBJ1-2, is NAGVMQNPRHLVRRRGQEARLRCSPMKGHSHVYWYRQLPEEGLKFMVYLQKENIIDESGMPKERFSAEFPKEGPSILRIQQVVRGDSAAYFCASSPRAGQSSGGNYGYTFGSGTRLTVV.

This clone was detected a few times. This chain uses TRBV7-2 with TRBJ2-7; maybe TRBD2 (5 bases). The CDR3 contains 15 residues. Germline V gene data show CDR1 as SGHTA and CDR2 as FQGNSA. Trimming shortened V by 5 bases and J by 2 bases, and 16 bases separated the two germline ends. This CDR3 is CASSQNEGSPYEQYF. In nucleotides, the CDR3 is TGTGCCAGCAGCCAAAATGAGGGTTCCCCCTACGAGCAGTACTTC.

Only a few counts were recorded for this clone. The chain joins TRBV4-3 to TRBJ2-2; D remains unclear. Per germline, CDR1 LGHNA and CDR2 YSLEER. V was shortened by 6 bases and J by 4 bases, with 15 bases between the two germline ends. The CDR3 spans 15 residues. In DNA form, the CDR3 reads TGCGCCAGCAGTATCCGAGCCTCGATCACCGGGGAGCTGTTTTTT. It codes for CASSIRASITGELFF.